This TCR beta chain was observed in a study of blood T cell repertoires in COVID-19. The overall study: Specimens from acute and convalescent COVID-19 originated in the United States, Italy and Spain. T cells, B-cell-depleted T cells, or PBMCs provided the cDNA or gDNA that served as material.

In terms of age and location, participants ranged from about 18 to 100 years and lived in around 22 US areas. Allocation to cohorts depended on clinical history reported by the participants. Repertoires were generated with immunoSEQ multiplex PCR, while TCRdb's copy carries only in-frame clones and drops some. The top ten clones hold 2.5% to 3% of a sample with a few hundred thousand clones, about 88% of them seen once. The germline gives CDR1 SGHRS, CDR2 YFSETQ. This CDR3 is built from 14 residues. V was pared by 7 bases and J by 5 bases, with 15 bases between. This chain connects TRBV5-1 to TRBJ2-2; D remains unclear. The sequencing input was PBMCs or T cells enriched from blood (not recorded which). The TCR comes from a woman in her thirties who had recovered from COVID-19. The CDR3: CASVTNTGTGELFF. CDR3 bases: TGCGCCAGCGTCACCAACACCGGGACCGGGGAGCTGTTTTTT.